A single sample is the source of the 24 T cell receptor beta chains below, sequenced in a study of blood T cell repertoires in COVID-19. TCRdb's copy holds only in-frame clones and misses some; the assay was immunoSEQ multiplex PCR. The sample has 150,000 or so clones; around 80% are singletons. Sequencing was carried out using peripheral blood. Receptors were obtained from a woman aged 50 to 60 with acute or convalescent COVID-19.

The chain couples TRBV18 to TRBJ2-7; no clear D gene. CDR1 is KGHSH, CDR2 LQKENI, per germline. Trimming took 1 base from V and 0 from J, leaving 4 bases between them. The CDR3 sequence is 13 residues long. This CDR3 is CASSPQHSYEQYF. The CDR3 DNA reads TGTGCCAGCTCACCACAGCACTCCTACGAGCAGTACTTC.

This chain uses TRBV28 with TRBJ1-1; D may be TRBD1 (5 bases). This CDR3 contains 14 residues. The germline V gene encodes CDR1 MDHEN and CDR2 SYDVKM. V shed 4 bases and J shed 13 bases, with 22 bases lying between them. CDR3 DNA sequence: TGTGCCAGCAGTTCGGCCCAGGACATCCCGATCGGTTTCTTT. This sequence encodes CASSSAQDIPIGFF.

This clone came up once. The V and J genes are TRBV10-2 and TRBJ2-7; 8 bases are shared with TRBD2. The ends lost 2 bases at V and 0 bases at J; junction bases unmatched: 3. Germline V gene lookup returns CDR1 WSHSY and CDR2 SAAADI. CDR3 size: 15 residues. CDR3 DNA: TGCGCCAGCAGTGAGCAGCGGGGGCTCTCCTACGAGCAGTACTTC. The encoded protein is CASSEQRGLSYEQYF.

The CDR3 protein is CASSKPGQGAFGGELFF. The DNA for the CDR3 is TGTGCCAGCAGCAAACCGGGACAGGGGGCTTTCGGCGGGGAGCTGTTTTTT. The chain links TRBV4-2 to TRBJ2-2, with TRBD1 matching 12 bases. There are 17 residues in the CDR3. V lost 5 bases and J lost 7; bases outside the gene matches: 11. The germline V gene encodes CDR1 LGHNA and CDR2 YNFKEQ.

V is TRBV28 and J is TRBJ1-3, with TRBD1 as a possible D gene (6 bases). Per germline, CDR1 MDHEN and CDR2 SYDVKM. V lost 5 bases and J lost 5, with 13 bases in between. This CDR3 has 14 residues. DNA of the CDR3: TGTGCCAGCAGTGAAGGGGACAAAAGAAACACCATATATTTT. Protein sequence: CASSEGDKRNTIYF.

The chain employs TRBV7-2 and TRBJ2-7; 8 bases fit TRBD1. This CDR3 region has 14 residues. Germline lookup yields CDR1 SGHTA and CDR2 FQGNSA. J lost 4 bases, V lost 2 bases, and 4 bases had no gene match. CDR3 bases: TGTGCCAGCAGCTTATCAGGGGGCGCGTACGAGCAGTACTTC. Translation gives CASSLSGGAYEQYF.

The chain uses TRBV3-1 (or the pseudogene TRBV3-2) and TRBJ1-6; D is unresolved. V lost 5 bases and J lost 6, with 8 bases in between. CDR1 LGHDT and CDR2 YNNKEL come from the germline V gene (reference sequence). This CDR3 contains 13 residues. The CDR3 loop is CASSNLGNSPLHF. The CDR3 DNA sequence: TGTGCCAGCAGCAATCTCGGTAATTCACCCCTCCACTTT.

The chain uses TRBV29-1 and TRBJ2-2, with TRBD2 identical over 12 bases. Germline-derived CDR1 and CDR2 are SQVTM and ANQGSEA. J gave up 7 bases and V 7 bases, and 13 bases lay outside the gene matches. This CDR3 contains 16 residues. Here the CDR3 reads CSGCAGTSGRDGELFF. CDR3 bases: TGCAGCGGTTGCGCAGGGACTAGCGGGCGAGACGGGGAGCTGTTTTTT.

The chain combines TRBV19 with TRBJ1-2, with 7 positions matching TRBD1. Germline assignment: CDR1 LNHDA and CDR2 SQIVND (reference sequence). The CDR3 loop spans 14 amino acids. V shed 11 bases, J shed 0 bases, and the junction held 9 bases outside the gene matches. CDR3 region: CASYGTVPNYGYTF. DNA for the CDR3: TGTGCCTCCTACGGGACAGTTCCTAACTATGGCTACACCTTC.

This chain links TRBV11-2 with TRBJ2-5, with TRBD2 matching over 7 bases. The length of the CDR3 is 16 residues. Germline V gene lookup returns CDR1 SGHAT and CDR2 FQNNGV. J was trimmed by 3 bases and V by 7 bases; bases with no gene match: 14. CDR3 sequence (DNA): TGTGCCAGCAACCGAATGGCAGGGACTACTAAAGAGACCCAGTACTTC. It specifies CASNRMAGTTKETQYF.

This clone was seen a handful of times. This chain connects TRBV18 to TRBJ1-3, with 9 bases identical to TRBD1. The CDR3 covers 15 residues. The germline gives CDR1 KGHSH, CDR2 LQKENI. The V and J ends lost 5 bases and 1 base, in that order; junction bases with no gene match: 3. The CDR3 DNA reads as TGTGCCAGCTCAGACGGACAGGGGTCTGGAAACACCATATATTTT. It is translated as CASSDGQGSGNTIYF.

The chain couples TRBV6-5 to TRBJ2-7; 7 bases match TRBD1. The CDR3 runs to 15 residues. J lost 2 bases, V lost 7 bases, and 11 bases had no gene match. Looked up from germline, CDR1 is MNHEY and CDR2 is SVGAGI. The CDR3 DNA follows: TGTGCCAGCAAGGGGACAGAAAGTAGTACCTACGAGCAGTACTTC. Residues: CASKGTESSTYEQYF.

The chain recombines TRBV21-1 with TRBJ1-5. TRBV21-1 is a pseudogene. CDR3 length equals 15 residues. The CDR3 nucleotides read TGTGCCAGCAGCAACATCGGGGGTAGCAATCAGCCCCAGCATTTT. This codes for CASSNIGGSNQPQHF.

The gene calls are TRBV3-1 (or the pseudogene TRBV3-2) and TRBJ1-1; D call uncertain. This CDR3 has 14 amino acids. V was cut by 4 bases and J by 0 bases, with 9 bases left in between. Germline V gene sequence: CDR1 LGHDT, CDR2 YNNKEL (reference sequence). CDR3 sequence reads: CASSRGVMNTEAFF. The CDR3 DNA is TGTGCCAGCAGCCGAGGAGTGATGAACACTGAAGCTTTCTTT.

The rearrangement links TRBV6-4 to TRBJ2-3; 16 nucleotides align to TRBD2. The length of the CDR3 is 19 residues. From germline, CDR1 is MRHNA and CDR2 SNTAGT. The trim removed 0 bases at V and 5 bases at J, leaving 8 bases unmatched. CDR3 protein: CASSDSRGLAGGREDTQYF. The CDR3 coding sequence is TGTGCCAGCAGTGACTCGAGGGGACTAGCGGGAGGGCGAGAAGATACGCAGTATTTT.

The chain employs TRBV4-2 and TRBJ1-4; 10 positions match TRBD1. V was clipped by 1 base and J by 7 bases; unmatched bases: 6. In germline, CDR1 is LGHNA, CDR2 YNFKEQ. There are 16 residues in the CDR3. The CDR3 region has the DNA TGTGCCAGCAGCCAAGCCAAGGGGACAGGGGCTGAAAAACTGTTTTTT. Amino acids: CASSQAKGTGAEKLFF.

This chain uses TRBV7-2 with TRBJ1-2; tentative D call: TRBD1 (5 bases). V was pared by 0 bases and J by 2 bases, with 13 bases between. From germline, CDR1 is SGHTA and CDR2 FQGNSA. This CDR3 has 16 amino acids. CDR3 sequence reads: CASSLASVRANYGYTF. DNA of the CDR3: TGTGCCAGCAGCTTAGCATCGGTCAGGGCGAACTATGGCTACACCTTC.

The chain combines TRBV3-1 (or the pseudogene TRBV3-2) with TRBJ2-1; D is unclear. The CDR3 has 13 residues. The germline CDR1 and CDR2 sequences are LGHDT and YNNKEL (reference sequence). Trimming shortened V by 2 bases and J by 11 bases, and 13 bases separated the two germline ends. In DNA form, the CDR3 reads TGTGCCAGCAGCCAAAAACCTCTACCCAAGCAGTTCTTC. It encodes CASSQKPLPKQFF.

The J gene is TRBJ2-4, the V gene TRBV4-2, with TRBD1 as a possible D gene (7 bases). This CDR3 comprises 15 residues. Germline CDR1 LGHNA, CDR2 YNFKEQ. V lost 0 bases and J lost 9, with 15 bases in between. This CDR3 reads CASSQDGQGGVIQYF. The CDR3 nucleotides read TGTGCCAGCAGCCAAGATGGGCAGGGGGGTGTCATTCAGTACTTC.

The genes are TRBV7-9 and TRBJ2-3, with 10 bases fitting TRBD2. Germline V CDR1 and CDR2: SEHNR, FQNEAQ (reference sequence). The V gene end was trimmed by 4 bases and the J gene end by 1 base; junction bases not matched to a gene: 5. CDR3 length: 16 amino acids. CDR3 nucleotides: TGTGCCAGCAGCTCGTTTCTAGCGGGGGGCACAGATACGCAGTATTTT. This codes for CASSSFLAGGTDTQYF.

This chain joins TRBV19 and TRBJ1-5, with no clear D. The germline V and J ends were trimmed by 8 bases and 0 bases, with 8 bases remaining between them. The CDR3 has 13 residues. The germline CDR1 and CDR2 sequences are LNHDA and SQIVND (reference sequence). CDR3 in amino acids: CASSTVSNQPQHF. The DNA of the CDR3 is TGTGCCAGTTCAACAGTTAGCAATCAGCCCCAGCATTTT.

The chain's CDR3 is CASSTTGTPAFF. In DNA, the CDR3 is TGTGCCAGCAGTACTACAGGAACACCAGCTTTCTTT. The chain has TRBV6-5 and TRBJ1-1, with D perhaps TRBD1 (5 bases). The length of the CDR3 is 12 residues. CDR1 and CDR2 from the germline V gene are MNHEY and SVGAGI. V lost 5 bases and J lost 10, with 14 bases in between.

This rearrangement joins TRBV30 to TRBJ2-7, with D possibly being TRBD2 (5 bases). V was clipped by 3 bases and J by 8 bases, with 17 bases between them. The CDR3 is made up of 13 amino acids. Germline V gene data show CDR1 as GTSNPN and CDR2 as SVGIG (reference sequence). The CDR3 reads CAWSSGPPGKQYF. The CDR3, as DNA: TGTGCCTGGAGCTCCGGGCCCCCCGGGAAGCAGTACTTC.

CDR3 residues: CASCRGVDSPLHF. CDR3 nucleotides: TGTGCCAGCTGCAGGGGTGTTGATTCACCCCTCCACTTT. This chain connects TRBV12-3 or TRBV12-4 to TRBJ1-6; tentative D call: TRBD1 (6 bases). Trimming left V 8 bases short and J 8 bases short, with 13 bases between. CDR3 size: 13 residues.